The 3 T cell receptor beta chains given below trace back to one sample, sequenced in a study of vaccination and CD4 T cells after COVID-19. The assay that was used to sequence DNA from cultured CD4+ T cells was the Oncomine TCR Beta short-read assay. Using its own MiXCR run on the PCR reads, TCRdb lists one record per CDR3 protein. The table has around 11,000 distinct CDR3 sequences, roughly 82% seen once. Treatment meaning: roughly 10-day PBMC culture with coronavirus spike peptide pools or control peptides (ViraFEST assay). No antigen has been assigned to these receptors. Sequencing was done on a sample of CD4+ T cells from blood, cultured in vitro. These receptors came from a human donor who had recovered from COVID-19.

This clonotype occurred a few times. The chain joins TRBV6-1 to TRBJ2-7; TRBD2 might be the D (5 bases). The CDR3 consists of 18 residues. The germline V and J ends were trimmed by 6 bases and 0 bases, with 24 bases remaining between them. The germline V gene encodes CDR1 MNHNS and CDR2 SASEGT. The CDR3 nucleotides are TGTGCCAGCAGCCCGAGGGCTCAGCTTGCGGCTAGCTCCTACGAGCAGTACTTC. It specifies CASSPRAQLAASSYEQYF.

This chain uses TRBV6-5 with TRBJ2-3, with D hard to call. This CDR3 is 15 amino acids long. Germline V CDR1 and CDR2: MNHEY, SVGAGI. V was pared by 0 bases and J by 2 bases, with 9 bases between. The CDR3 region is CASSYSGYNTDTQYF. In DNA form, the CDR3 reads TGTGCCAGCAGTTACTCGGGATACAACACAGATACGCAGTATTTT.

The chain recombines TRBV6-2 or TRBV6-3 with TRBJ1-1, with D perhaps TRBD1 (5 bases). CDR1 and CDR2 (germline): MNHEY, SVGEGT. The V end lost 5 bases, the J end lost 0 bases, and 10 bases lay between the germline ends. The CDR3 length is 14 residues. CDR3 sequence: CASSAGLLNTEAFF. The DNA of the CDR3 is TGTGCCAGCAGTGCGGGACTCCTGAACACTGAAGCTTTCTTT.